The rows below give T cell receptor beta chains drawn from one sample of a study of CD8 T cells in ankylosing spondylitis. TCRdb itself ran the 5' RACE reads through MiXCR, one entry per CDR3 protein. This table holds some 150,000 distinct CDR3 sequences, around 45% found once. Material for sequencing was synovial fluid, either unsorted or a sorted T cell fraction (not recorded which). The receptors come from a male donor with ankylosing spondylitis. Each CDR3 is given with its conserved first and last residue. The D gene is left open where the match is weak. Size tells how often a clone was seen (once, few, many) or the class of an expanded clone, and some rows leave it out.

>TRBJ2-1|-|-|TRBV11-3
CASRGPDNEQFF
TGTGCCAGCAGGGGGCCAGACAATGAGCAGTTCTTC
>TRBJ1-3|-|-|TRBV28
CASSNITELNTIYF
TGTGCCAGCAGCAACATAACAGAATTAAACACCATATATTTT
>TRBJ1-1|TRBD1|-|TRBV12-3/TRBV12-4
CASRQNTGVNTEAFF
TGTGCCAGCAGGCAAAATACAGGGGTGAACACTGAAGCTTTCTTT
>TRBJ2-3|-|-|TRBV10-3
CASKRSRGFTDTQYF
TGTGCCTCCAAGCGCTCCCGGGGGTTCACAGATACGCAGTATTTT
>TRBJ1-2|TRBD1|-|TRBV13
CASSPGTGYSNYGYTF
TGTGCCAGCAGCCCGGGGACAGGGTATTCTAACTATGGCTACACCTTC
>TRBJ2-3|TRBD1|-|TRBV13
CASSSSPTGTGDPAATDTQYF
TGTGCCAGCAGCTCCTCTCCTACCGGGACAGGGGACCCCGCCGCGACAGATACGCAGTATTTT
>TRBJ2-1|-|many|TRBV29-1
CSVEINEQFF
TGCAGCGTTGAAATCAATGAGCAGTTCTTC
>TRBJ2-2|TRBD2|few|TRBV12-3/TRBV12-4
CASSLPGGRSDTGELFF
TGTGCCAGCAGTTTGCCCGGGGGGAGATCGGACACCGGGGAGCTGTTTTTT
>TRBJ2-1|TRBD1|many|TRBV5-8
CASSLSHGQGVDSSYNEQFF
TGTGCCAGCAGCTTGAGTCACGGACAGGGCGTAGACAGCTCCTACAATGAGCAGTTCTTC
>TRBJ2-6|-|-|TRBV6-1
CASRPNPGSSTWGANVLTF
TGTGCCAGCAGGCCCAATCCCGGGTCATCGACGTGGGGGGCCAACGTCCTGACTTTC
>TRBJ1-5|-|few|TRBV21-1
CASSMLPREEPQHF
TGTGCCAGCAGCATGCTCCCAAGAGAGGAGCCCCAGCATTTT
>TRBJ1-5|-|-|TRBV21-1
CASSKGHRNQPQHF
TGTGCCAGCAGCAAAGGCCACAGAAATCAGCCCCAGCATTTT
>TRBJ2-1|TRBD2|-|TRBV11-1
CASSLVLGTSGFSRSYNEQFF
TGTGCCAGCAGCTTAGTCCTGGGGACTAGCGGCTTTTCAAGGTCCTACAATGAGCAGTTCTTC
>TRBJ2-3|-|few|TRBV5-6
CASSIGGWGDTQYF
TGTGCCAGCAGCATCGGGGGATGGGGCGATACGCAGTATTTT
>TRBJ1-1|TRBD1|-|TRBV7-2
CASSFHDRVHTEAFF
TGTGCCAGCAGCTTCCACGACAGGGTCCACACTGAAGCTTTCTTT
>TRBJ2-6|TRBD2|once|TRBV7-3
CASSQGLAGSGANVLTF
TGTGCCAGCAGCCAGGGACTAGCGGGTTCTGGGGCCAACGTCCTGACTTTC
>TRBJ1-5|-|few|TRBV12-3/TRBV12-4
CASSLERHLGSGQPQHF
TGTGCCAGCAGTTTAGAGAGGCACCTAGGGAGTGGTCAGCCCCAGCATTTT
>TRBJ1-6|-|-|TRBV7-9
CASSGWTEDNSPLHF
TGTGCCAGCAGCGGTTGGACAGAGGATAATTCACCCCTCCACTTT
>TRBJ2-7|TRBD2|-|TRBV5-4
CASSRSGRPGRVEQYF
TGTGCCAGCAGCCGATCAGGGCGGCCCGGGAGGGTCGAGCAGTACTTC
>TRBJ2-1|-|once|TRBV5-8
CASSLVFVNEQFF
TGTGCCAGCAGCTTGGTTTTTGTGAATGAGCAGTTCTTC